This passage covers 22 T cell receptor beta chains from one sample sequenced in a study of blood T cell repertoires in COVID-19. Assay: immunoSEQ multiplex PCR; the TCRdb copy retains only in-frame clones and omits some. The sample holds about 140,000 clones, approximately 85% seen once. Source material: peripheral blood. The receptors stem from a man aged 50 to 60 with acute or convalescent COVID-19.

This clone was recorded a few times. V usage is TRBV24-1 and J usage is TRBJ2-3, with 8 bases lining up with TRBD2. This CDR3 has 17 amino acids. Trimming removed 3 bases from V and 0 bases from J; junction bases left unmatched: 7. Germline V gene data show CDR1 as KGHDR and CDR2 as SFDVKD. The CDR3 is CATSDPTSGSSTDTQYF. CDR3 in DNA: TGTGCCACCAGTGATCCAACTAGCGGTTCTAGCACAGATACGCAGTATTTT.

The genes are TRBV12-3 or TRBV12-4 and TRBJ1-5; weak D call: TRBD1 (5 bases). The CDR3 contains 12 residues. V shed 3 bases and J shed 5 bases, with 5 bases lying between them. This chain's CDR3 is CASSFRDQPQHF. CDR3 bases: TGTGCCAGCAGTTTCAGGGATCAGCCCCAGCATTTT.

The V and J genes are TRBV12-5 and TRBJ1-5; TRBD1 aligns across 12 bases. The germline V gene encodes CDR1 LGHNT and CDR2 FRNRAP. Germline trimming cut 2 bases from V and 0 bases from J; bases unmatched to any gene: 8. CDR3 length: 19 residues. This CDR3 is CASGLPMGQGAHSNQPQHF. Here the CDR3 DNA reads TGTGCTAGTGGTTTGCCCATGGGACAGGGGGCACATAGCAATCAGCCCCAGCATTTT.

CDR3 nucleotides: TGTGCCAGCACCCCTCCGACGGGGGGCTGGAACGAGCAGTACTTC. This gives the protein CASTPPTGGWNEQYF. The chain couples TRBV7-9 to TRBJ2-7, with a possible D match to TRBD2 (7 bases). Germline values: CDR1 SEHNR, CDR2 FQNEAQ (reference sequence). The V and J ends lost 7 bases and 5 bases respectively, with 21 bases between them. The CDR3 totals 15 residues. The complete variable domain, with remaining parts taken from reference TRBV7-9 and TRBJ2-7, reads DTGVSQNPRHKITKRGQNVTFRCDPISEHNRLYWYRQTLGQGPEFLTYFQNEAQLEKSRLLSDRFSAERPKGSFSTLEIQRTEQGDSAMYLCASTPPTGGWNEQYFGPGTRLTVT.

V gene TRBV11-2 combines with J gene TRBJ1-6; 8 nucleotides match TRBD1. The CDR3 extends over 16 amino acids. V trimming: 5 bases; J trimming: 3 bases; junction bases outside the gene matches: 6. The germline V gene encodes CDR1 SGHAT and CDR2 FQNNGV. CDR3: CASSQRTGLYNSPLHF. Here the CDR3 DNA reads TGTGCCAGCAGCCAACGGACAGGGCTCTATAATTCACCCCTCCACTTT.

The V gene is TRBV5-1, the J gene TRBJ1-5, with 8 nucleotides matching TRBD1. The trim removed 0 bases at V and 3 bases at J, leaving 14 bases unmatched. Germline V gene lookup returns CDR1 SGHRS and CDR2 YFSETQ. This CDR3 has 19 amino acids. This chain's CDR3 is CASSLGPSNPTGDNQPQHF. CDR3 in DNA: TGCGCCAGCAGCTTGGGCCCCTCCAATCCGACAGGGGACAATCAGCCCCAGCATTTT.

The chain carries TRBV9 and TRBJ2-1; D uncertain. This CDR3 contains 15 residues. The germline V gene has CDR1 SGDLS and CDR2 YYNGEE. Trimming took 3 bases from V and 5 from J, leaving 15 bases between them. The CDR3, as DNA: TGTGCCAGCAGCGCATCTATTCACGCCGACAATGAGCAGTTCTTC. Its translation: CASSASIHADNEQFF.

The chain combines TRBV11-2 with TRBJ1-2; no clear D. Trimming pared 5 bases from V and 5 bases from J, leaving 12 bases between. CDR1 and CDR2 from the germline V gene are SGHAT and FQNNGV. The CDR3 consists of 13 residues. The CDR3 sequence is CASSPPTPYGYTF. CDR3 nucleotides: TGTGCCAGCAGCCCGCCGACACCATATGGCTACACCTTC.

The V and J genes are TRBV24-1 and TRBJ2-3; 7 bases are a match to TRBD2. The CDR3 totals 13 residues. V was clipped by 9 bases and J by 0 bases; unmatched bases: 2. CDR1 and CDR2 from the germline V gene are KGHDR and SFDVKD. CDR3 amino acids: CATGGESTDTQYF. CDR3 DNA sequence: TGTGCCACCGGGGGGGAAAGCACAGATACGCAGTATTTT.

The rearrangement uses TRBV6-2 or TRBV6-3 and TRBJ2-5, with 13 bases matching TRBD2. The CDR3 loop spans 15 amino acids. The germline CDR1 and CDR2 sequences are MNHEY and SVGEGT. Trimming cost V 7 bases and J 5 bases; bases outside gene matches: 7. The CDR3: CASTPLAGGHETQYF. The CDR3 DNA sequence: TGTGCCAGCACCCCACTAGCGGGGGGGCATGAGACCCAGTACTTC.

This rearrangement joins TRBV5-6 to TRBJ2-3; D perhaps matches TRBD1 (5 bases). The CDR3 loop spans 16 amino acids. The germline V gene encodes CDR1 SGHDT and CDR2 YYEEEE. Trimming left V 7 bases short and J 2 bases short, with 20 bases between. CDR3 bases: TGTGCCAGCCGCCGCAACTCAGGGCTACCCACAGATACGCAGTATTTT. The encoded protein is CASRRNSGLPTDTQYF.

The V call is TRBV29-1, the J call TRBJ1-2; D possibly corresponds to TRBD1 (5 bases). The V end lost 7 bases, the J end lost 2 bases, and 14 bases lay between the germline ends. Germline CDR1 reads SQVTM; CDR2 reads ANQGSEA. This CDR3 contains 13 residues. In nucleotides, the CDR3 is TGCAGCGGGAAACAGGAGAACAACTATGGCTACACCTTC. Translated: CSGKQENNYGYTF.

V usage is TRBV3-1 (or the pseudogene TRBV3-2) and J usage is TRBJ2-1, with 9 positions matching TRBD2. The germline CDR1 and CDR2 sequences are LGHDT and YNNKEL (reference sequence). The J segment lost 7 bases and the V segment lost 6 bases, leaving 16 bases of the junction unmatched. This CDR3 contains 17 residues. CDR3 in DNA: TGTGCCAGCAGAGCGAACTGGGCGGGAGGGCTAGGGAATGAGCAGTTCTTC. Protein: CASRANWAGGLGNEQFF.

Here the CDR3 DNA reads TGTGCCAGCAAACCCGGACAGGGCTCGTACGAGCAGTACTTC. Translated: CASKPGQGSYEQYF. The chain employs TRBV2 and TRBJ2-7; TRBD1 matches 8 bases. J lost 4 bases, V lost 7 bases, and 9 bases had no gene match. Germline lookup yields CDR1 SNHLY and CDR2 FYNNEI. The CDR3 runs 14 residues.

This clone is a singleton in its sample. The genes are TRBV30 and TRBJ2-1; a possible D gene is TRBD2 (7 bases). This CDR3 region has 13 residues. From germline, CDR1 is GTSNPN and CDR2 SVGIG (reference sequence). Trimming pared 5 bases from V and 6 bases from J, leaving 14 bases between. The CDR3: CAWDVGGGNEQFF. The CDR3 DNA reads TGTGCCTGGGACGTGGGAGGGGGCAATGAGCAGTTCTTC.

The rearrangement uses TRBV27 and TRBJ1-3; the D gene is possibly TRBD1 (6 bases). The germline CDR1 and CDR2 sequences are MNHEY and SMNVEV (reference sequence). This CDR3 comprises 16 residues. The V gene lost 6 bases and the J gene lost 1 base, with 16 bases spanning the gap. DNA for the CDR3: TGTGCCAGCAGCCCTTATGTGAGGGGGTCTGGAAACACCATATATTTT. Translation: CASSPYVRGSGNTIYF.

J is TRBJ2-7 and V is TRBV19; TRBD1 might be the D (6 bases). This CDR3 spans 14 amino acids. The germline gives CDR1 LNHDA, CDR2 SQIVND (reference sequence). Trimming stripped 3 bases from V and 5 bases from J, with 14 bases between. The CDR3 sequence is CASSILTGRNEQYF. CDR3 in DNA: TGTGCCAGTAGTATTTTAACAGGGCGCAACGAGCAGTACTTC.

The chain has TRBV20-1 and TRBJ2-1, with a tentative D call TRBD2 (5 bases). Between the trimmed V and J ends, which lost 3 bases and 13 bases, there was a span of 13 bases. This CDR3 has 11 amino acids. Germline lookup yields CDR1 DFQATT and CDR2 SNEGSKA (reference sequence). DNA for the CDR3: TGCAGTGCTAGGACCCGGGGAGACCAGTTCTTC. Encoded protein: CSARTRGDQFF.

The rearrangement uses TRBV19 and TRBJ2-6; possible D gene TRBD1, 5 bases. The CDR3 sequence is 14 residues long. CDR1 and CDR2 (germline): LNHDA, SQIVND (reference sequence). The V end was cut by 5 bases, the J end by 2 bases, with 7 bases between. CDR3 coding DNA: TGTGCCAGTAGTCAGGGAACTGGGGCCAACGTCCTGACTTTC. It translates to CASSQGTGANVLTF. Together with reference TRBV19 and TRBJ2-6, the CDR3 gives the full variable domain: DGGITQSPKYLFRKEGQNVTLSCEQNLNHDAMYWYRQDPGQGLRLIYYSQIVNDFQKGDIAEGYSVSREKKESFPLTVTSAQKNPTAFYLCASSQGTGANVLTFGAGSRLTVL.

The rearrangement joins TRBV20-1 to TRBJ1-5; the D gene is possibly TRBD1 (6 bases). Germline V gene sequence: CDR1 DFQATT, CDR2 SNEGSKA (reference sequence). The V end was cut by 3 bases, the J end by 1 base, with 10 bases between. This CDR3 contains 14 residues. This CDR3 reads CSASAGTSNQPQHF. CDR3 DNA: TGCAGTGCTAGTGCCGGGACAAGCAATCAGCCCCAGCATTTT.

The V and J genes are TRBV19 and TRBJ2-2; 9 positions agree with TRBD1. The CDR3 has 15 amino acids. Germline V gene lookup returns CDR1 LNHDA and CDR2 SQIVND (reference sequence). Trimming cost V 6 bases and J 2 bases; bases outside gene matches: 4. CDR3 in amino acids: CASRRTGANTGELFF. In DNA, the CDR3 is TGTGCCAGTAGAAGGACAGGGGCTAACACCGGGGAGCTGTTTTTT.

CDR3 sequence (DNA): TGCGCCAGCAGGAAGAGTGGGGTGGACAGGGGCTACGAGCAGTACTTC. Translating gives CASRKSGVDRGYEQYF. The chain recombines TRBV5-1 with TRBJ2-7; 9 nucleotides agree with TRBD1. The CDR3 contains 16 residues. The germline V gene encodes CDR1 SGHRS and CDR2 YFSETQ. Losses at the gene ends were 5 bases for V and 3 bases for J; bases not matched to a gene: 12.